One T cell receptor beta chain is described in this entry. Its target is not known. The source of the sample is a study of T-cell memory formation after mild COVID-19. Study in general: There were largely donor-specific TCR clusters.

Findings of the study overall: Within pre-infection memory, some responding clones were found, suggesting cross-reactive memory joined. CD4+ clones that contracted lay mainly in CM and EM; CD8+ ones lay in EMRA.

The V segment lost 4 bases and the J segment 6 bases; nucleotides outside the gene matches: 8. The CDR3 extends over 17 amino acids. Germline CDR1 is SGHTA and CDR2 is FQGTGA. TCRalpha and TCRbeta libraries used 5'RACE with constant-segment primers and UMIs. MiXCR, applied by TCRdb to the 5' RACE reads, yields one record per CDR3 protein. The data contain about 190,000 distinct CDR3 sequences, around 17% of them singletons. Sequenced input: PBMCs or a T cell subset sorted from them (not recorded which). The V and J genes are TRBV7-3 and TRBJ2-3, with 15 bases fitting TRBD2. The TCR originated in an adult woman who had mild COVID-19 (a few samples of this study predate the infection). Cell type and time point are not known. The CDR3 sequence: CASSSPGLAGGRDTQYF. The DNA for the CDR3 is TGTGCCAGCAGCTCACCGGGACTAGCGGGGGGCAGGGATACGCAGTATTTT.